Listed below are T cell receptor beta chains from one sample, sequenced in a study of siplizumab effects on memory and regulatory T cells. Only in-frame clones appear in the TCRdb table, and some are missing; sequencing was by immunoSEQ multiplex PCR. The sample has fewer than 130,000 clones, 80% to 95% seen once; the top ten hold approximately 1.2%. Material: CD4+ T cells sorted from blood. The receptors stem from a human donor in good health. CDR3s include the opening cysteine and the closing phenylalanine or tryptophan. A D gene is named only where the DNA matches it firmly. Clone sizes are given selectively: once, few, many, or a class where the clone is expanded.

>TRBD2|TRBV10-3|-
CAISARETSVYNEQFF
>TRBD1|TRBV6-1|once
CASSVRRGGYGQYF
>-|TRBV5-8|-
CASSARQRGGEKLFF
>-|TRBV5-4|-
CASSLQRVGFVQYF
>TRBD2|TRBV2|-
CASTQGVGGGAILETQYF
>-|TRBV10-3|-
CAIRGGVKDYGYTF
>-|TRBV14|-
CASSQDLRNYGYTF
>-|TRBV11-2|-
CASSRRVAEAFF
>-|TRBV29-1|-
CSVEVAFVAGELFF
>TRBD1|TRBV10-3|once
CATQTGRNTEAFF
>-|TRBV6-1|-
CASTGGQTNTGELFF
>TRBD2|TRBV5-6|once
CASSLLRGQETQYF
>-|TRBV6-5|-
CASSPMAQHF
>-|TRBV15|-
CATSRDGLYEQYF
>-|TRBV7-7|once
CASSSTAQGGDEQFF
>TRBD1|TRBV5-8|-
CASSPGTEASTDTQYF
>-|TRBV4-1|-
CASSLKSAPAEGYTF
>TRBD2|TRBV5-1|-
CASSLDGGSQTDTQYF
>-|TRBV29-1|-
CSVPGWRVYNEQFF
>-|TRBV6-6|-
CASSSHDLSYEQYF
>-|TRBV11-2|-
CASSLQNSPRMGTQYF
>TRBD2|TRBV7-9|-
CASSPSRAGAVYTQYF
>TRBD1|TRBV7-9|-
CASSLGQASGNTIYF
>TRBD1|TRBV4-2|-
CASSHRTGDTNYGYTF
>TRBD1|TRBV5-1|-
CASSLGTGGRSYNEQFF
>TRBD1|TRBV27|-
CASSPTGVAANEKLFF
>TRBD2|TRBV7-3|-
CASSILAGGLGEQFF
>-|TRBV19|-
CASSGTEKETQYF
>TRBD1|TRBV6-5|-
CASRRGQGASYEQYF
>TRBD2|TRBV27|-
CASSLSVTSGTGEQFF
>-|TRBV7-3|-
CASAPGTNLNTEAFF
>-|TRBV7-9|-
CASSLPPGREQYF
>-|TRBV7-2|-
CASSLETLAGEQFF
>TRBD1|TRBV27|-
CASSPWEQGGYNEQFF
>-|TRBV19|once
CASRGRTLSSYNEQFF
>-|TRBV28|-
CASSLGAGGYGYTF
>-|TRBV6-1|-
CASSDLGGISYNEQFF
>-|TRBV7-8|-
CASSLGRDPYSGANVLTF
>TRBD2|TRBV29-1|-
CSSWTSLHSGGDTQYF